The T cell receptor beta chain under discussion was sequenced for a study of blood T cell repertoires in COVID-19. Looking at the study overall: Collection of acute and convalescent COVID-19 samples took place in the United States, Italy and Spain.

This table comes from immunoSEQ multiplex PCR, and its TCRdb copy is limited to in-frame clones, with some not included. The sample lists roughly 250,000 clones, around 90% occurring once. V was clipped by 2 bases and J by 1 base, with 9 bases between them. The CDR3 length is 15 residues. Germline assignment: CDR1 MNHEY and CDR2 SVGEGT. Recovered participants had two consecutive negative NP/OP PCR tests, healthcare professional clearance, or symptom resolution. The chain has TRBV6-2 or TRBV6-3 and TRBJ1-3; D remains ambiguous. Sequencing was performed on PBMCs or T cells enriched from blood (not recorded which). The source of this sequence is a young woman who had recovered from COVID-19. In DNA, the CDR3 is TGTGCCAGCAGTTACGCAGAAGATTCTGGAAACACCATATATTTT. Its translation is CASSYAEDSGNTIYF.